This TCR beta chain emerged from a study of blood T cell repertoires in COVID-19. Overall study: There were acute and convalescent COVID-19 samples, and they came from the United States, Italy and Spain. The analysed material was cDNA or gDNA that came from T cells, B-cell-depleted T cells, or PBMCs.

This clone has only a few counts. Original handling: From reference gene primer amplification, estimates of nucleated cell counts were derived. Produced via immunoSEQ multiplex PCR; TCRdb's table is partial and in-frame only. V, J and clone size are those of that table, while D and trimming were read from the DNA. This sample has more than 300,000 clones; about 89% occur once, and the top ten carry about 6%. The CDR3 loop spans 13 amino acids. V was clipped by 7 bases and J by 4 bases, with 13 bases between them. In germline, CDR1 is SGHNT, CDR2 YENEEA. The Seattle site enrolled patients during active infection and followed them longitudinally.

This clonotype originated in a woman aged 45 to 65 with COVID-19, enrolled during active disease. The chain joins TRBV11-3 to TRBJ1-2, with D uncertain. The sample comprised peripheral blood. This CDR3 reads CASTLGEPYGYTF. Here the CDR3 DNA reads TGTGCCAGCACCCTTGGGGAGCCCTATGGCTACACCTTC.